The rows below give T cell receptor beta chains drawn from one sample of a study of Ad26.COV2.S vaccination and SARS-CoV-2 variants. Sequenced by immunoSEQ multiplex PCR; TCRdb stores in-frame clones only, minus some. The sample has about 350,000 clones; about 90% are singletons. The material was peripheral blood, obtained after recovery from COVID-19. The receptors derive from a human donor who had recovered from COVID-19. CDR3s include the opening cysteine and the closing phenylalanine or tryptophan. A D gene is named only where the DNA matches it firmly. The size of a clone is reported for some rows only, either as once, few or many, or as a class for expanded clones.

j_gene: TRBJ1-1
v_gene: TRBV4-3
abundance: once
d_gene: NA
CDR3aa: CASSHDSRIWNTEAFF
CDR3nt: TGCGCCAGCAGCCACGACAGCCGGATATGGAACACTGAAGCTTTCTTT

j_gene: TRBJ2-2
v_gene: TRBV6-5
abundance: NA
d_gene: NA
CDR3aa: CASRIRVQNTGELFF
CDR3nt: TGTGCCAGCAGAATAAGGGTTCAAAACACCGGGGAGCTGTTTTTT

j_gene: TRBJ2-1
v_gene: TRBV7-9
abundance: NA
d_gene: TRBD1
CDR3aa: CASSPNRGTGESHEQFF
CDR3nt: TGTGCCAGCAGCCCCAATCGGGGGACAGGGGAGTCACATGAGCAGTTCTTC

j_gene: TRBJ2-3
v_gene: TRBV27
abundance: NA
d_gene: NA
CDR3aa: CASREFLTQYF
CDR3nt: TGTGCCAGTAGGGAATTCTTAACGCAGTATTTT

j_gene: TRBJ2-1
v_gene: TRBV28
abundance: once
d_gene: TRBD2
CDR3aa: CASSFGGAGDLEQFF
CDR3nt: TGTGCCAGCAGTTTCGGGGGGGCAGGGGACCTTGAGCAGTTCTTC

j_gene: TRBJ2-7
v_gene: TRBV5-6
abundance: NA
d_gene: NA
CDR3aa: CASSWSPGTYEQYF
CDR3nt: TGTGCCAGCAGCTGGTCACCGGGTACCTACGAGCAGTACTTC

j_gene: TRBJ2-1
v_gene: TRBV7-3
abundance: NA
d_gene: TRBD2
CDR3aa: CASSSRGGSYNEQFF
CDR3nt: TGTGCCAGCAGCTCACGGGGGGGCTCCTACAATGAGCAGTTCTTC

j_gene: TRBJ2-7
v_gene: TRBV19
abundance: few
d_gene: NA
CDR3aa: CARPCNGEQYF
CDR3nt: TGTGCCAGACCCTGTAACGGCGAGCAGTACTTC

j_gene: TRBJ1-1
v_gene: TRBV3-1/TRBV3-2
abundance: NA
d_gene: TRBD1
CDR3aa: CASSRDRGREAFF
CDR3nt: TGTGCCAGCAGCCGGGACAGGGGGCGTGAAGCTTTCTTT

j_gene: TRBJ2-7
v_gene: TRBV5-6
abundance: NA
d_gene: NA
CDR3aa: CASSLVSFWGSLDEQYF
CDR3nt: TGTGCCAGCAGTCTAGTATCTTTTTGGGGGTCCCTGGACGAGCAGTACTTC

j_gene: TRBJ2-7
v_gene: TRBV5-4
abundance: few
d_gene: NA
CDR3aa: CASSLGQGHSYEQYF
CDR3nt: TGTGCCAGCAGCTTGGGTCAGGGGCACTCCTACGAGCAGTACTTC

j_gene: TRBJ1-1
v_gene: TRBV12-3/TRBV12-4
abundance: NA
d_gene: NA
CDR3aa: CASSLDTNTEAFF
CDR3nt: TGTGCCAGCAGTTTAGATACCAACACTGAAGCTTTCTTT

j_gene: TRBJ1-2
v_gene: TRBV6-5
abundance: NA
d_gene: TRBD1
CDR3aa: CASSSDRVGGYTF
CDR3nt: TGTGCCAGCAGCTCGGACAGGGTTGGAGGCTACACCTTC

j_gene: TRBJ2-3
v_gene: TRBV9
abundance: NA
d_gene: NA
CDR3aa: CASGRLDTQYF
CDR3nt: TGTGCCAGCGGCAGGCTTGATACGCAGTATTTT

j_gene: TRBJ1-2
v_gene: TRBV19
abundance: once
d_gene: NA
CDR3aa: CASSIQGRGYTF
CDR3nt: TGTGCCAGTAGTATCCAGGGAAGGGGCTACACCTTC

j_gene: TRBJ1-3
v_gene: TRBV2
abundance: few
d_gene: NA
CDR3aa: CASSSLVPGRGEGNTIYF
CDR3nt: TGTGCCAGCAGTTCTCTGGTACCTGGGAGGGGCGAAGGAAACACCATATATTTT

j_gene: TRBJ2-7
v_gene: TRBV4-1
abundance: NA
d_gene: TRBD1
CDR3aa: CASSQDRFLLDRDEQYF
CDR3nt: TGCGCCAGCAGCCAAGATCGTTTTCTTCTAGACAGGGACGAGCAGTACTTC

j_gene: TRBJ1-2
v_gene: TRBV7-2
abundance: NA
d_gene: NA
CDR3aa: CASSLVGGSNYGYTF
CDR3nt: TGTGCCAGCAGCTTAGTCGGGGGATCTAACTATGGCTACACCTTC

j_gene: TRBJ2-5
v_gene: TRBV18
abundance: NA
d_gene: TRBD1
CDR3aa: CASSGTGTETQYF
CDR3nt: TGTGCCAGCTCAGGGACAGGGACAGAGACCCAGTACTTC

j_gene: TRBJ1-1
v_gene: TRBV4-3
abundance: NA
d_gene: NA
CDR3aa: CASSPGLTGRENTEAFF
CDR3nt: TGCGCCAGCAGCCCAGGACTTACGGGCAGGGAGAACACTGAAGCTTTCTTT

j_gene: TRBJ1-2
v_gene: TRBV5-6
abundance: NA
d_gene: NA
CDR3aa: CASSSPQANSFYGYTF
CDR3nt: TGTGCCAGCAGCTCTCCGCAGGCAAATTCGTTCTATGGCTACACCTTC

j_gene: TRBJ1-5
v_gene: TRBV10-3
abundance: NA
d_gene: TRBD1
CDR3aa: CAISDSKGAIGPQHF
CDR3nt: TGTGCCATCAGTGACTCGAAGGGGGCAATTGGGCCCCAGCATTTT

j_gene: TRBJ2-6
v_gene: TRBV9
abundance: once
d_gene: NA
CDR3aa: CASSRSTGGAQSGANVLTF
CDR3nt: TGTGCCAGCAGCCGTAGTACCGGGGGCGCACAATCTGGGGCCAACGTCCTGACTTTC

j_gene: TRBJ2-7
v_gene: TRBV7-9
abundance: NA
d_gene: NA
CDR3aa: CASSSEDGYYEQYF
CDR3nt: TGTGCCAGCAGCTCTGAGGACGGTTACTACGAGCAGTACTTC

j_gene: TRBJ2-7
v_gene: TRBV4-3
abundance: NA
d_gene: NA
CDR3aa: CASSQEDSSLTYEQYF
CDR3nt: TGCGCCAGCAGCCAAGAGGACTCCAGCTTAACCTACGAGCAGTACTTC

j_gene: TRBJ2-5
v_gene: TRBV5-1
abundance: once
d_gene: NA
CDR3aa: CASTTMAGGQETQYF
CDR3nt: TGCGCCAGCACCACTATGGCTGGGGGACAAGAGACCCAGTACTTC

j_gene: TRBJ2-7
v_gene: TRBV3-1/TRBV3-2
abundance: NA
d_gene: NA
CDR3aa: CASSLLSGAYEQYF
CDR3nt: TGTGCCAGCAGCCTACTGTCAGGGGCCTACGAGCAGTACTTC

j_gene: TRBJ1-6
v_gene: TRBV6-1
abundance: NA
d_gene: NA
CDR3aa: CASSEWPDNSPLHF
CDR3nt: TGTGCCAGCAGTGAATGGCCGGATAATTCACCCCTCCACTTT

j_gene: TRBJ1-1
v_gene: TRBV6-5
abundance: NA
d_gene: NA
CDR3aa: CASSLGQQGGNTEAFF
CDR3nt: TGTGCCAGCAGTTTAGGTCAACAGGGAGGTAACACTGAAGCTTTCTTT

j_gene: TRBJ1-5
v_gene: TRBV7-2
abundance: NA
d_gene: NA
CDR3aa: CASSFGGLSNQPQHF
CDR3nt: TGTGCCAGCAGCTTCGGCGGCTTAAGCAATCAGCCCCAGCATTTT

j_gene: TRBJ1-5
v_gene: TRBV6-6
abundance: NA
d_gene: NA
CDR3aa: CASTIKTGPQHF
CDR3nt: TGTGCCAGCACCATCAAAACTGGGCCCCAGCATTTT

j_gene: TRBJ2-1
v_gene: TRBV6-1
abundance: NA
d_gene: NA
CDR3aa: CASSEGTYNEQFF
CDR3nt: TGTGCCAGCAGTGAAGGAACCTACAATGAGCAGTTCTTC

j_gene: TRBJ1-1
v_gene: TRBV9
abundance: NA
d_gene: NA
CDR3aa: CASSVDWQARVAFF
CDR3nt: TGTGCCAGCAGCGTAGACTGGCAGGCCCGAGTGGCTTTCTTT

j_gene: TRBJ2-7
v_gene: TRBV19
abundance: NA
d_gene: TRBD1
CDR3aa: CASSNPGGWYEQYF
CDR3nt: TGTGCCAGTAGTAACCCAGGGGGCTGGTACGAGCAGTACTTC

j_gene: TRBJ2-5
v_gene: TRBV20-1
abundance: NA
d_gene: NA
CDR3aa: CSAVKGETQYF
CDR3nt: TGCAGTGCTGTAAAGGGTGAGACCCAGTACTTC

j_gene: TRBJ1-1
v_gene: TRBV11-2
abundance: NA
d_gene: NA
CDR3aa: CASSLGQSIIEAFF
CDR3nt: TGTGCCAGCAGCTTAGGCCAGTCCATCATCGAAGCTTTCTTT

j_gene: TRBJ2-3
v_gene: TRBV5-6
abundance: NA
d_gene: TRBD2
CDR3aa: CASRPLADHSTDTQYF
CDR3nt: TGTGCCAGCAGACCGCTAGCGGACCATAGCACAGATACGCAGTATTTT

j_gene: TRBJ1-2
v_gene: TRBV29-1
abundance: NA
d_gene: NA
CDR3aa: CSVEDLGNRDGYTF
CDR3nt: TGCAGCGTTGAAGATCTTGGTAACAGGGATGGCTACACCTTC

j_gene: TRBJ2-3
v_gene: TRBV10-3
abundance: NA
d_gene: NA
CDR3aa: CAISPSTDTQYF
CDR3nt: TGTGCCATTTCCCCTAGCACAGATACGCAGTATTTT

j_gene: TRBJ1-1
v_gene: TRBV29-1
abundance: NA
d_gene: NA
CDR3aa: CSVGELYTEAFF
CDR3nt: TGCAGCGTTGGGGAACTGTACACTGAAGCTTTCTTT

j_gene: TRBJ1-2
v_gene: TRBV5-1
abundance: NA
d_gene: TRBD1
CDR3aa: CASSSEGQIYGYTF
CDR3nt: TGCGCCAGCAGTTCCGAGGGACAGATCTATGGCTACACCTTC